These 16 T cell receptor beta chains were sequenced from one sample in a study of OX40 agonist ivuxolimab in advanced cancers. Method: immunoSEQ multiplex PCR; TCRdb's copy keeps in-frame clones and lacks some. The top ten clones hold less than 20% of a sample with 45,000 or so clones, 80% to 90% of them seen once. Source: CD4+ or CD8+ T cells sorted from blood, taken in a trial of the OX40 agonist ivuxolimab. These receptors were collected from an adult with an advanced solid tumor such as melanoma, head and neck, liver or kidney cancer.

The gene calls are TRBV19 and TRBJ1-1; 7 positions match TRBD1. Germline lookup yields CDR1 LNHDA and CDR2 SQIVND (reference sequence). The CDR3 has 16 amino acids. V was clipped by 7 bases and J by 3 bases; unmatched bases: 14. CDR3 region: CASTPGGVRYYTEAFF. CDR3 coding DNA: TGTGCCAGTACCCCAGGGGGGGTCCGGTACTACACTGAAGCTTTCTTT. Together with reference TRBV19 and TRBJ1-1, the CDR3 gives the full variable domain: DGGITQSPKYLFRKEGQNVTLSCEQNLNHDAMYWYRQDPGQGLRLIYYSQIVNDFQKGDIAEGYSVSREKKESFPLTVTSAQKNPTAFYLCASTPGGVRYYTEAFFGQGTRLTVV.

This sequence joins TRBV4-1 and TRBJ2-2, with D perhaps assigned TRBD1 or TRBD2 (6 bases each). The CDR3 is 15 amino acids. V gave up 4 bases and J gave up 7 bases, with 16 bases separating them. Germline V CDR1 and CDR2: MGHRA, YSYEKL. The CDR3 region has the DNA TGCGCCAGCAGCCTCAGGGGCCCGGGAGACGGGGAGCTGTTTTTT. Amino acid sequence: CASSLRGPGDGELFF.

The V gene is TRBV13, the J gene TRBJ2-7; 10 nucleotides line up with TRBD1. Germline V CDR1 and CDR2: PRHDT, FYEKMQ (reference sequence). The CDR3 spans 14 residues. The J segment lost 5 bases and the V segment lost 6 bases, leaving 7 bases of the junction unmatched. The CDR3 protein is CASSLRDRGHEQYF. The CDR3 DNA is TGTGCCAGCAGTCTCCGGGACAGGGGCCACGAGCAGTACTTC. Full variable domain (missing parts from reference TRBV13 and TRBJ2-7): AAGVIQSPRHLIKEKRETATLKCYPIPRHDTVYWYQQGPGQDPQFLISFYEKMQSDKGSIPDRFSAQQFSDYHSELNMSSLELGDSALYFCASSLRDRGHEQYFGPGTRLTVT.

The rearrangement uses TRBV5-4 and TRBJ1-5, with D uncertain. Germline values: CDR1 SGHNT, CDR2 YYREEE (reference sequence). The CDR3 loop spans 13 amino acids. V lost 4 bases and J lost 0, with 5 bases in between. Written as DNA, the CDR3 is TGTGCCAGCAGCGAAAATAGCAATCAGCCCCAGCATTTT. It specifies CASSENSNQPQHF.

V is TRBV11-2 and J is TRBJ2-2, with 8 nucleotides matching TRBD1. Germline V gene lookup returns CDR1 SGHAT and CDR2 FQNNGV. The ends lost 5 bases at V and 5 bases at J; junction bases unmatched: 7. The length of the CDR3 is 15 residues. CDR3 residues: CASSNGQGRTGELFF. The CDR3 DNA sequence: TGTGCCAGCAGCAACGGACAGGGCCGAACCGGGGAGCTGTTTTTT.

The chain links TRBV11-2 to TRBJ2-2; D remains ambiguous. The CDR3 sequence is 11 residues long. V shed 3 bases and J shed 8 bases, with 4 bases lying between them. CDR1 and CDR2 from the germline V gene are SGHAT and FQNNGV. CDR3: CASSFRGELFF. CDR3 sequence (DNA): TGTGCCAGCAGCTTCAGAGGGGAGCTGTTTTTT.

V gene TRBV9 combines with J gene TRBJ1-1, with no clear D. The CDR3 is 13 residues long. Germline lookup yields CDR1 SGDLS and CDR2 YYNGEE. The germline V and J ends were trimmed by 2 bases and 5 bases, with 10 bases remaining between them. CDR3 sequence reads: CASSVGVGTEAFF. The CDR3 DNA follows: TGTGCCAGCAGCGTTGGGGTCGGAACTGAAGCTTTCTTT.

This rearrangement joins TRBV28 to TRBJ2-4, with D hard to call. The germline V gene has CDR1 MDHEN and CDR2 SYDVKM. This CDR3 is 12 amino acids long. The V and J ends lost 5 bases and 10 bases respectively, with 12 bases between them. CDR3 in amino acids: CASSGDTPIQYF. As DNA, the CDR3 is TGTGCCAGCAGTGGAGATACCCCTATTCAGTACTTC.

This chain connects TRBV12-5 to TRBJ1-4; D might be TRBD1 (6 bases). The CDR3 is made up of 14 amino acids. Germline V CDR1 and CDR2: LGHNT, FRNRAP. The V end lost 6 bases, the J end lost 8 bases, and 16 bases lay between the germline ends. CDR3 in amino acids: CASGTGAPGEKLFF. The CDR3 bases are TGTGCTAGTGGGACGGGGGCGCCGGGAGAAAAACTGTTTTTT. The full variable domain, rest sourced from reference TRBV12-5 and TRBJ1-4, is DARVTQTPRHKVTEMGQEVTMRCQPILGHNTVFWYRQTMMQGLELLAYFRNRAPLDDSGMPKDRFSAEMPDATLATLKIQPSEPRDSAVYFCASGTGAPGEKLFFGSGTQLSVL.

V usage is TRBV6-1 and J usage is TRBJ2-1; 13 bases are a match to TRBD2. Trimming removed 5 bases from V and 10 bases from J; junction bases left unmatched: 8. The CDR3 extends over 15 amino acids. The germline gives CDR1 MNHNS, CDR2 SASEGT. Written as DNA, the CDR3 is TGTGCCAGCAGTAATCCGGGACTAGCGGGATACGAGCAGTTCTTC. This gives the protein CASSNPGLAGYEQFF.

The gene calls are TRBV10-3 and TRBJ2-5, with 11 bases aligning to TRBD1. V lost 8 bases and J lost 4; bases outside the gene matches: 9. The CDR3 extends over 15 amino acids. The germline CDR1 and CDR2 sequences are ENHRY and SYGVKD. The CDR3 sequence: CAIGGDRGVRETQYF. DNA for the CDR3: TGTGCCATCGGAGGGGACAGGGGGGTCCGAGAGACCCAGTACTTC.

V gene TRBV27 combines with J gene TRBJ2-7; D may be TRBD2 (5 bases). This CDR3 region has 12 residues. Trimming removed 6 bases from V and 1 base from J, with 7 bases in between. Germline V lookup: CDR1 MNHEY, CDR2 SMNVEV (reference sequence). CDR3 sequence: CASRGGSYEQYF. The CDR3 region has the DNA TGTGCCAGCAGGGGCGGGTCCTACGAGCAGTACTTC.

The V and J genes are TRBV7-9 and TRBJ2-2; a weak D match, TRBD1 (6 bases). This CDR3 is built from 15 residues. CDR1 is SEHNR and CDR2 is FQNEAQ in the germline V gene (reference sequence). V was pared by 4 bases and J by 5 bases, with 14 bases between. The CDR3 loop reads CASSSQGLRTGELFF. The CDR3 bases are TGTGCCAGCAGCTCTCAGGGGCTACGAACCGGGGAGCTGTTTTTT. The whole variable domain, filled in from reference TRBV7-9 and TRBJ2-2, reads DTGVSQNPRHKITKRGQNVTFRCDPISEHNRLYWYRQTLGQGPEFLTYFQNEAQLEKSRLLSDRFSAERPKGSFSTLEIQRTEQGDSAMYLCASSSQGLRTGELFFGEGSRLTVL.

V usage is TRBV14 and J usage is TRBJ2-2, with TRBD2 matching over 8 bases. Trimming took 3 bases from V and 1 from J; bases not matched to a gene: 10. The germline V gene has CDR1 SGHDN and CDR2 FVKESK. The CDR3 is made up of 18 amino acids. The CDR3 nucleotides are TGTGCCAGCAGCCAGTTACTAGGAAGCGGGGGGAACACCGGGGAGCTGTTTTTT. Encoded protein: CASSQLLGSGGNTGELFF.

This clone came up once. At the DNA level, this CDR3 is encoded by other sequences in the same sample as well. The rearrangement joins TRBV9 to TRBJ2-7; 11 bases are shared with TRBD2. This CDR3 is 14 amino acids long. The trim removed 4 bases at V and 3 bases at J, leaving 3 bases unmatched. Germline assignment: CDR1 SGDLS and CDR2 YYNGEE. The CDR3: CASSPGTSGYEQYF. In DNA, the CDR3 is TGTGCCAGCAGCCCAGGGACTAGCGGCTACGAGCAGTACTTC. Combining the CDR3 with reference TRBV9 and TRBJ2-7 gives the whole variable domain DSGVTQTPKHLITATGQRVTLRCSPRSGDLSVYWYQQSLDQGLQFLIQYYNGEERAKGNILERFSAQQFPDLHSELNLSSLELGDSALYFCASSPGTSGYEQYFGPGTRLTVT.

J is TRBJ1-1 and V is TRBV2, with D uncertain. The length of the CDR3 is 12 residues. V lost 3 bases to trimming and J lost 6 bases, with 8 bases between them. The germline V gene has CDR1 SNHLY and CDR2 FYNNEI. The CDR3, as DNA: TGTGCCAGCAGTGAGGACGCCCCTGAAGCTTTCTTT. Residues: CASSEDAPEAFF.